The clone carrying this TCR beta chain was seen at least ten times. The antigen is undetermined. This specimen comes from a study of T cells after posttransplantation cyclophosphamide. Study findings and constraints: Recipient CMV seropositivity and CMV reactivation strongly tracked TRB clonality.

Repertoires were generated with immunoSEQ multiplex PCR, while TCRdb's copy carries only in-frame clones and drops some. There are under 25,000 clones in the sample, none observed a single time. Busulfan-fludarabine conditioning, marrow transplant, and cyclophosphamide on days +3 and +4 were administered. The V end was cut by 1 base, the J end by 2 bases, with 5 bases between. Germline V gene lookup returns CDR1 MDHEN and CDR2 SYDVKM. This CDR3 is built from 13 residues. The source material was PBMCs, sampled after allogeneic stem cell transplant with posttransplant cyclophosphamide. The sequence was collected from a male patient aged 18-30 years who received an allogeneic stem cell transplant from a related donor, was CMV-positive, and had no GVHD. The graft donor may have contributed some T cells. The rearrangement joins TRBV28 to TRBJ1-1; D gene unclear. In nucleotides, the CDR3 is TGTGCCAGCAGTTTATCCCTTAACACTGAAGCTTTCTTT. Translating it yields CASSLSLNTEAFF.